Detailed here is one T cell receptor (beta chain). The antigen is undetermined. Treatment of all HIV participants took place in the United States. Roughly 0.85-10 million cryopreserved PBMC were held in samples before DNA extraction. Germline CDR1 is SGHVS and CDR2 is FQNEAQ. CDR3 length: 14 amino acids. Between the trimmed V and J ends, which lost 5 bases and 1 base, there was a span of 11 bases. The data were taken from a study of long-term antiretroviral therapy in people with HIV. Assay version v3.0 of immunoSEQ was used, and it was run at survey level. The protocol was immunoSEQ multiplex PCR, while the TCRdb copy is restricted to in-frame clones and leaves out a portion. The repertoire holds 34,000 or so clones, with approximately 95% as singletons. Study conclusions and caveats: There were no data on ART adherence, viral resistance or therapy changes, a gap that limits inferences about post-ART repertoire changes.

This material consisted of unsorted PBMCs, taken around 5.3 years after starting antiretroviral therapy. The clonotype comes from a woman aged 45-65 years with HIV. The genes are TRBV7-8 and TRBJ1-1; possibly TRBD1 for D (5 bases). The CDR3 DNA is TGTGCCAGCAGCCTATCTACAGGGAACACTGAAGCTTTCTTT. It yields the protein CASSLSTGNTEAFF.